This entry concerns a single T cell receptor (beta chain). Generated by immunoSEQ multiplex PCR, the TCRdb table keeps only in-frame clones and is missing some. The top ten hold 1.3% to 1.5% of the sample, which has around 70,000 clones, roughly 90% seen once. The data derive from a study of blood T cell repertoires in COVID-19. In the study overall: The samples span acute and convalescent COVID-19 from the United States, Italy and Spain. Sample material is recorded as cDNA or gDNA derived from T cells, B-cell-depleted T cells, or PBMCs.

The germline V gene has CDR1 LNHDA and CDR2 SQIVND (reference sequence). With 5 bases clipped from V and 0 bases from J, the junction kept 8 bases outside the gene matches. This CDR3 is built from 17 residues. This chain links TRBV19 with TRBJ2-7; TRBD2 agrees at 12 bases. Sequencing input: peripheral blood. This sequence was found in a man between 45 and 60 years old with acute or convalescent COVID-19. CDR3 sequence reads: CASSPLAGGLPSYEQYF. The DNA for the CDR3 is TGTGCCAGTAGTCCGCTAGCGGGAGGGCTCCCCTCCTACGAGCAGTACTTC.